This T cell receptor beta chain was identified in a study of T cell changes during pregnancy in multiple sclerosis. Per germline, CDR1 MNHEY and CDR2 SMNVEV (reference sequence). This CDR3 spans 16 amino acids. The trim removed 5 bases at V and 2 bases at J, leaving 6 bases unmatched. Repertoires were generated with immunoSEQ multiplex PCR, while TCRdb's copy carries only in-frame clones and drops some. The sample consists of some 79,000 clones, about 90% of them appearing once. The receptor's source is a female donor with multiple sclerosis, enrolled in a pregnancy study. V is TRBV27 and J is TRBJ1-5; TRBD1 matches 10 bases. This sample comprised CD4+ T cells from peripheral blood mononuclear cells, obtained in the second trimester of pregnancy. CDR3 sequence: CASSRQGARGNQPQHF. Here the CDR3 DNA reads TGTGCCAGCAGTCGACAGGGGGCAAGAGGCAATCAGCCCCAGCATTTT.